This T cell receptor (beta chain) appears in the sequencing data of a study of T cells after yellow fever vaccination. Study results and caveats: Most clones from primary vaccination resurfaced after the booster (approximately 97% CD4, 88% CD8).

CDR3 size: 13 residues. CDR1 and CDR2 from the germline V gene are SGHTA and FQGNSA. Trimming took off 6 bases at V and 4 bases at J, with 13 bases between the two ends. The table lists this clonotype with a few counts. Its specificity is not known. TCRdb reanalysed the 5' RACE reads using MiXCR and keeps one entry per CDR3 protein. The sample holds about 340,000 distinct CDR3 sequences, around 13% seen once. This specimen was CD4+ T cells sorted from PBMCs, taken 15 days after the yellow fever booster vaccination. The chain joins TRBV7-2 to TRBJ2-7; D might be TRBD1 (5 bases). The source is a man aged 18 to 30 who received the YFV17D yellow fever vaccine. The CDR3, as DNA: TGTGCCAGCAGTTCCGTAGGGGCGTACGAGCAGTACGTC. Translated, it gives CASSSVGAYEQYV.